Presented here are 10 T cell receptor beta chains from one specimen sequenced in a study of blood T cell repertoires in COVID-19. TCRdb's table, derived via immunoSEQ multiplex PCR, lists solely in-frame clones and lacks some. The sample carries around 180,000 clones, 88% recorded once. The sample was peripheral blood. These receptors all stem from a man in his fifties or sixties with acute or convalescent COVID-19.

The rearrangement links TRBV29-1 to TRBJ2-1; D is unclear. CDR3 size: 12 residues. CDR1 and CDR2 from the germline V gene are SQVTM and ANQGSEA. Trimming left V 4 bases short and J 7 bases short, with 11 bases between. CDR3 residues: CSVARRENEQFF. CDR3 bases: TGCAGCGTTGCCAGGCGTGAGAATGAGCAGTTCTTC.

The chain recombines TRBV19 with TRBJ2-2, with 9 positions matching TRBD1. CDR1 is LNHDA, CDR2 SQIVND, per germline (reference sequence). This CDR3 has 15 amino acids. Unmatched junction bases numbered 8, after V lost 6 bases and J lost 6 bases. The CDR3 sequence is CASSRPGQGAGELFF. The DNA of the CDR3 is TGTGCCAGTAGCCGACCGGGACAGGGTGCCGGGGAGCTGTTTTTT.

This rearrangement joins TRBV19 to TRBJ1-5; 8 nucleotides match TRBD1. Trimming removed 8 bases from V and 7 bases from J; junction bases left unmatched: 16. Germline V gene data show CDR1 as LNHDA and CDR2 as SQIVND (reference sequence). The CDR3 covers 16 residues. CDR3 nucleotide sequence: TGTGCCAGTGAAGGCCGACGGACAGGGTCAGTCCAGCCCCAGCATTTT. Encoded protein: CASEGRRTGSVQPQHF. Variable domain in full (rest from reference TRBV19 and TRBJ1-5): DGGITQSPKYLFRKEGQNVTLSCEQNLNHDAMYWYRQDPGQGLRLIYYSQIVNDFQKGDIAEGYSVSREKKESFPLTVTSAQKNPTAFYLCASEGRRTGSVQPQHFGDGTRLSIL.

The V call is TRBV10-3, the J call TRBJ1-5, with TRBD1 identical over 7 bases. V shed 0 bases and J 7 bases; nucleotides not matched to a gene: 6. CDR1 is ENHRY and CDR2 is SYGVKD in the germline V gene. The CDR3 consists of 15 residues. This CDR3 is CAISESAGGDQPQHF. The CDR3 nucleotides read TGTGCCATCAGTGAGTCGGCAGGGGGTGACCAGCCCCAGCATTTT.

The rearrangement uses TRBV19 and TRBJ2-7, with TRBD2 identical over 13 bases. After removal of 1 base from V and 2 bases from J, the junction contained 2 bases not matched to a gene. The CDR3 is 16 amino acids. The V gene's germline CDR1 is LNHDA and CDR2 SQIVND (reference sequence). The CDR3 sequence is CASSIVGTSGTYEQYF. CDR3 nucleotides: TGTGCCAGTAGTATAGTTGGGACTAGCGGGACCTACGAGCAGTACTTC.

CDR3 nucleotide sequence: TGCAGCGTGACAGGGGCGGCCGGGGAGCTGTTTTTT. Protein sequence: CSVTGAAGELFF. The chain has TRBV29-1 and TRBJ2-2, with 8 bases identical to TRBD1. The CDR3 loop spans 12 amino acids. V was clipped by 6 bases and J by 6 bases; unmatched bases: 3. Germline CDR1 is SQVTM and CDR2 is ANQGSEA.

The chain carries TRBV10-3 and TRBJ2-5; D is possibly TRBD2 (6 bases). V was trimmed by 10 bases and J by 1 base, leaving 13 bases between them. Germline CDR1 and CDR2: ENHRY and SYGVKD. This CDR3 is built from 13 residues. The CDR3 nucleotides are TGTGCCAGCGGCGGGACGGGCCAAGAGACCCAGTACTTC. Amino acids: CASGGTGQETQYF.

J is TRBJ1-3 and V is TRBV24-1; D is perhaps TRBD1 (6 bases). The germline gives CDR1 KGHDR, CDR2 SFDVKD. Trimming shortened V by 4 bases and J by 6 bases, and 9 bases separated the two germline ends. The CDR3 runs 13 residues. The CDR3 reads CATSEGASNTIYF. CDR3 coding DNA: TGTGCCACCAGTGAGGGGGCTTCAAACACCATATATTTT.

CDR3 in amino acids: CASSLGQGNTGELFF. CDR3 nucleotide sequence: TGTGCCAGCTCGTTGGGCCAGGGCAACACCGGGGAGCTGTTTTTT. The chain recombines TRBV18 with TRBJ2-2; possibly TRBD1 for D (5 bases). CDR1 and CDR2 from the germline V gene are KGHSH and LQKENI. The CDR3 is made up of 15 amino acids. With 6 bases removed from V and 2 bases from J, the gap between germline ends came to 13 bases.

CDR3 bases: TGCGCCAGCAGCTTGGCCGGGACAGGCAATCAGCCCCAGCATTTT. Its protein is CASSLAGTGNQPQHF. The rearrangement links TRBV5-1 to TRBJ1-5, with 7 positions matching TRBD1. Germline CDR1 is SGHRS and CDR2 is YFSETQ. Trimming took 0 bases from V and 2 from J; bases not matched to a gene: 2. The CDR3 is 15 residues long. The whole variable domain, filled in from reference TRBV5-1 and TRBJ1-5, reads KAGVTQTPRYLIKTRGQQVTLSCSPISGHRSVSWYQQTPGQGLQFLFEYFSETQRNKGNFPGRFSGRQFSNSRSEMNVSTLELGDSALYLCASSLAGTGNQPQHFGDGTRLSIL.